The rows below give T cell receptor beta chains drawn from one sample of a study of OX40 agonist ivuxolimab in advanced cancers. Method: immunoSEQ multiplex PCR; TCRdb's copy keeps in-frame clones and lacks some. The sample yields around 100,000 clones, 85% to 90% seen once. The specimen was CD4+ or CD8+ T cells sorted from blood, collected in a trial of the OX40 agonist ivuxolimab. These receptors all stem from an adult with an advanced solid tumor such as melanoma, head and neck, liver or kidney cancer. Both conserved end residues are part of each CDR3. D genes are given only for firm matches. Only some rows state a clone size, as once, few, many or a class for expanded clones.

CDR3 DNA: TGTGCCAGCAGCCTTTTCTCCTTGAACACCGGGGAGCTGTTTTTT; CDR3 protein: CASSLFSLNTGELFF; clone size: NA; V gene: TRBV6-6; J gene: TRBJ2-2; D gene: NA
CDR3 DNA: TGTGCCAGCAGCCCCTGGACAGGGAGAAACACTGAAGCTTTCTTT; CDR3 protein: CASSPWTGRNTEAFF; clone size: once; V gene: TRBV7-2; J gene: TRBJ1-1; D gene: TRBD1
CDR3 DNA: TGTGCCAGCAGTGGTACAGGGCTCACTGAAGCTTTCTTT; CDR3 protein: CASSGTGLTEAFF; clone size: NA; V gene: TRBV25-1; J gene: TRBJ1-1; D gene: NA
CDR3 DNA: TGTGCCAGTAACCTAGGACAGGGGGCAGACACTGAAGCTTTCTTT; CDR3 protein: CASNLGQGADTEAFF; clone size: NA; V gene: TRBV19; J gene: TRBJ1-1; D gene: TRBD1
CDR3 DNA: TGCGCCAGCTCCCCTCCGGGACTAGCGGCGGCCGAGCAGTACTTC; CDR3 protein: CASSPPGLAAAEQYF; clone size: NA; V gene: TRBV10-2; J gene: TRBJ2-7; D gene: TRBD2
CDR3 DNA: TGTGCCAGTAGTATCCCGCCGAACTACGAGCAGTACTTC; CDR3 protein: CASSIPPNYEQYF; clone size: NA; V gene: TRBV19; J gene: TRBJ2-7; D gene: NA
CDR3 DNA: TGCGCCAGCAGCCAAGTGGGATTTTCTTATGAAAAACTGTTTTTT; CDR3 protein: CASSQVGFSYEKLFF; clone size: NA; V gene: TRBV4-1; J gene: TRBJ1-4; D gene: NA
CDR3 DNA: TGTGCCAGCAGCTTAGGATCAGGGAGCACAGATACGCAGTATTTT; CDR3 protein: CASSLGSGSTDTQYF; clone size: NA; V gene: TRBV11-3; J gene: TRBJ2-3; D gene: NA
CDR3 DNA: TGTGCCTGGCTTAAGGGCAGGATGGGGTTAGGAGAGACCCAGTACTTC; CDR3 protein: CAWLKGRMGLGETQYF; clone size: NA; V gene: TRBV30; J gene: TRBJ2-5; D gene: NA
CDR3 DNA: TGTGCCGACTCAATAGAGGTAGGGGGCAGCTACAATGAGCAGTTCTTC; CDR3 protein: CADSIEVGGSYNEQFF; clone size: NA; V gene: TRBV2; J gene: TRBJ2-1; D gene: TRBD1
CDR3 DNA: TGCGCCAGCAGCTTGGTGCAGGGCAACGAGCAGTACTTC; CDR3 protein: CASSLVQGNEQYF; clone size: NA; V gene: TRBV5-1; J gene: TRBJ2-7; D gene: NA